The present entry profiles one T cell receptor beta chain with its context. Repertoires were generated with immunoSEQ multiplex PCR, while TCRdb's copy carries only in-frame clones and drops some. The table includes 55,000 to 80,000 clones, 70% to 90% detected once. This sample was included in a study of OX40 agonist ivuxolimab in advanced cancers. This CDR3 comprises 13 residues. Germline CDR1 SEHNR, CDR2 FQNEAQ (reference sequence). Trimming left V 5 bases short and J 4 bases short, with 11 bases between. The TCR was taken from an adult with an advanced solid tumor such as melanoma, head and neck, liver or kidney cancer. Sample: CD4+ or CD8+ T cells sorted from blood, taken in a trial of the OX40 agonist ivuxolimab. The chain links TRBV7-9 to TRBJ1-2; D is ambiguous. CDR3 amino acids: CASSPDGSYGYTF. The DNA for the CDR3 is TGTGCCAGCAGCCCGGACGGATCCTATGGCTACACCTTC.